The clone carrying this T cell receptor beta chain was seen a few times. Its antigen is not known. An end of the junction does not agree with germline; a read error may underlie this. This record belongs to a study of T cell clonality in common variable immunodeficiency. Caucasian heritage predominated among both patients and controls. Study observations and caveats: Patient heterogeneity in the CVID cohort limited correlations between repertoire features and clinical complications.

This table comes from immunoSEQ multiplex PCR, and its TCRdb copy is limited to in-frame clones, with some not included. The profile covers some 64,000 clones, none occurring a single time. Sequences were obtained from peripheral blood mononuclear cells. The TCR originated in a person between 18 and 69 years old in good health.

The sequenced CDR3 bases are TGTGCCAGCAGCCTAGCGGACAGAGTCTATGGC. Its translation: CASSLADRVYG. The whole CDR3 protein reads CASSLADRVYGYTF. The chain is built from TRBV7-9 and TRBJ1-2, with D perhaps matching TRBD1 (6 bases). The observed sequence ends 3 residues before the CDR3 terminus, with the missing tail filled in from the germline J gene. Germline V CDR1 and CDR2: SEHNR, FQNEAQ (reference sequence). This CDR3 spans 14 amino acids.